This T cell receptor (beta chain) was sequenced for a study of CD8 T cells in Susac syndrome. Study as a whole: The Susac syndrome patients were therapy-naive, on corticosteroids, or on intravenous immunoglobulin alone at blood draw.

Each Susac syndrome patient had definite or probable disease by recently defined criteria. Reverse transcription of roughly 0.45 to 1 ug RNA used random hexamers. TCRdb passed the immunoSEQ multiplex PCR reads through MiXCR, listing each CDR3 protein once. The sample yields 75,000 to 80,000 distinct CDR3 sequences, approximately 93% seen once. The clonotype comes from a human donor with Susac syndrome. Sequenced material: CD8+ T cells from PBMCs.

In DNA form, the CDR3 reads TGTGCCAGCAGCCGGGACGGATACACAGATACGCAGTATTTT. Protein product: CASSRDGYTDTQYF. This chain joins TRBV7-9 and TRBJ2-3; possibly TRBD1 or TRBD2 for D (5 bases each). CDR1 SEHNR and CDR2 FQNEAQ come from the germline V gene (reference sequence). Trimming pared 5 bases from V and 2 bases from J, leaving 11 bases between. The CDR3 runs to 14 residues.